Shown below are 14 T cell receptor beta chains from a single sample sequenced in a study of blood T cell repertoires in COVID-19. Sequenced by immunoSEQ multiplex PCR; TCRdb stores in-frame clones only, minus some. Of around 200,000 clones listed, more than 80% are singletons. Material: PBMCs or T cells enriched from blood (not recorded which). The receptors derive from a man younger than 40 who had recovered from COVID-19.

The chain is built from TRBV11-3 and TRBJ2-1, with D maybe TRBD2 (6 bases). Between the trimmed V and J ends, which lost 0 bases and 8 bases, there was a span of 14 bases. Germline loops: CDR1 SGHNT, CDR2 YENEEA. The length of the CDR3 is 15 residues. The CDR3 sequence: CASSLDPLASDEQFF. CDR3 DNA: TGTGCCAGCAGCTTAGACCCCCTAGCGTCCGATGAGCAGTTCTTC.

The genes are TRBV11-2 and TRBJ1-2; D is ambiguous. Germline CDR1 and CDR2: SGHAT and FQNNGV. This CDR3 spans 15 amino acids. The V end lost 1 base, the J end lost 7 bases, and 16 bases lay between the germline ends. Here the CDR3 reads CASSLVSRGRSGYTF. CDR3 bases: TGTGCCAGCAGCTTAGTGTCGCGGGGTCGTAGTGGCTACACCTTC.

The J gene is TRBJ1-2, the V gene TRBV15; no clear D gene. This CDR3 is built from 14 residues. Per the germline V gene, CDR1 is LNHNV and CDR2 is YYDKDF (reference sequence). Trimming pared 5 bases from V and 4 bases from J, leaving 14 bases between. CDR3 amino acids: CATSGSTTFYGYTF. CDR3 DNA: TGTGCCACCAGCGGGTCTACTACCTTCTATGGCTACACCTTC. The variable domain in full, completed from reference TRBV15 and TRBJ1-2, reads DAMVIQNPRYQVTQFGKPVTLSCSQTLNHNVMYWYQQKSSQAPKLLFHYYDKDFNNEADTPDNFQSRRPNTSFCFLDIRSPGLGDTAMYLCATSGSTTFYGYTFGSGTRLTVV.

V usage is TRBV7-2 and J usage is TRBJ2-1; TRBD1 matches 11 bases. CDR3 length equals 18 residues. In germline, CDR1 is SGHTA, CDR2 FQGNSA. The V segment lost 5 bases and the J segment 8 bases; nucleotides outside the gene matches: 17. This CDR3 reads CASSPKPGTGGLLDEQFF. The CDR3 bases are TGTGCCAGCAGCCCGAAACCAGGGACAGGGGGGTTATTGGATGAGCAGTTCTTC.

The gene calls are TRBV19 and TRBJ1-5; TRBD1 matches 7 bases. Germline V lookup: CDR1 LNHDA, CDR2 SQIVND (reference sequence). CDR3 size: 17 residues. J lost 4 bases, V lost 3 bases, and 12 bases had no gene match. The CDR3 loop is CASSIGGWAGGNQPQHF. CDR3 DNA sequence: TGTGCCAGTAGTATCGGAGGTTGGGCAGGGGGTAATCAGCCCCAGCATTTT.

The chain carries TRBV4-1 and TRBJ2-1; 12 bases line up with TRBD2. Germline V gives CDR1 MGHRA, CDR2 YSYEKL. The CDR3 consists of 17 residues. Trimming at V came to 4 bases and at J to 5 bases, leaving 9 bases not matched to a gene. The CDR3 sequence: CASSPQYLAGGDNEQFF. CDR3 sequence (DNA): TGCGCCAGCAGCCCTCAGTACCTAGCGGGAGGGGACAATGAGCAGTTCTTC.

This clone was detected only once. V and J are TRBV19 and TRBJ2-3; TRBD1 agrees at 7 bases. Germline CDR1 is LNHDA and CDR2 is SQIVND (reference sequence). The CDR3 has 15 residues. With 6 bases clipped from V and 7 bases from J, the junction kept 13 bases outside the gene matches. CDR3 sequence: CASRSRDSFLYTQYF. CDR3 nucleotide sequence: TGTGCCAGTAGGAGCCGGGACAGCTTTTTGTATACGCAGTATTTT.

This clone was observed a handful of times. The rearrangement joins TRBV7-2 to TRBJ1-2, with D possibly being TRBD1 (5 bases). Germline CDR1 SGHTA, CDR2 FQGNSA. The length of the CDR3 is 14 residues. Trimming stripped 2 bases from V and 3 bases from J, with 10 bases between. The CDR3 nucleotides read TGTGCCAGCAGCTTAATCGGGGGATACTATGGCTACACCTTC. The encoded protein is CASSLIGGYYGYTF.

The CDR3 DNA sequence: TGTGCCAGCAGCCCCGCTAGCGGGAGTTTTACAGATACGCAGTATTTT. Amino acid sequence: CASSPASGSFTDTQYF. This chain links TRBV14 with TRBJ2-3; TRBD2 matches at 10 bases. The CDR3 totals 16 residues. V was clipped by 4 bases and J by 3 bases; unmatched bases: 7. Germline lookup yields CDR1 SGHDN and CDR2 FVKESK.

The chain joins TRBV9 to TRBJ2-3, with D uncertain. V shed 0 bases and J shed 3 bases, with 5 bases lying between them. The CDR3 spans 13 residues. Germline V lookup: CDR1 SGDLS, CDR2 YYNGEE. CDR3 amino acids: CASSVDTTDTQYF. The CDR3 DNA reads as TGTGCCAGCAGCGTAGACACAACAGATACGCAGTATTTT.

The V call is TRBV2, the J call TRBJ1-1; 7 bases are shared with TRBD1. CDR3 length equals 16 residues. J was trimmed by 0 bases and V by 2 bases; bases with no gene match: 6. Germline V CDR1 and CDR2: SNHLY, FYNNEI. The CDR3: CASSERETGMNTEAFF. The CDR3 coding sequence is TGTGCCAGCAGTGAAAGGGAGACAGGGATGAACACTGAAGCTTTCTTT.

V and J are TRBV5-8 and TRBJ2-2; possibly TRBD2 for D (6 bases). The germline V gene has CDR1 SGHTS and CDR2 YDEGEE. The CDR3 extends over 16 amino acids. V was shortened by 0 bases and J by 4 bases, with 13 bases between the two germline ends. The CDR3 protein is CASSLEGLASTGELFF. DNA of the CDR3: TGTGCCAGCAGCTTGGAGGGACTTGCCAGCACCGGGGAGCTGTTTTTT. The full variable domain, in which reference TRBV5-8 and TRBJ2-2 provide the parts outside the CDR3, is EAGVTQSPTHLIKTRGQQATLRCSPISGHTSVYWYQQALGLGLQFLLWYDEGEERNRGNFPPRFSGRQFPNYSSELNVNALELEDSALYLCASSLEGLASTGELFFGEGSRLTVL.

This chain connects TRBV18 to TRBJ1-2, with TRBD1 matching 7 bases. This CDR3 is 15 amino acids long. V trimming: 6 bases; J trimming: 4 bases; junction bases outside the gene matches: 11. Germline V gene sequence: CDR1 KGHSH, CDR2 LQKENI. Written as DNA, the CDR3 is TGTGCCAGCTCCCCTACAGGGGAGTTGGGCTATGGCTACACCTTC. It encodes CASSPTGELGYGYTF.

This chain joins TRBV24-1 and TRBJ2-1; 7 nucleotides align to TRBD1. CDR3 length: 17 amino acids. The germline V gene has CDR1 KGHDR and CDR2 SFDVKD. J gave up 4 bases and V 3 bases, and 11 bases lay outside the gene matches. DNA for the CDR3: TGTGCCACCAGTGATACTTCTACGGGACAGAAATACAATGAGCAGTTCTTC. Protein sequence: CATSDTSTGQKYNEQFF.